The next 24 T cell receptor beta chains were all read from a single sample in a study of T-cell reconstitution after alpha-beta-depleted transplantation in children. Library preparation (for TCRbeta) was performed with unique molecular identifiers. TCRdb redid the calling of the PCR reads with MiXCR, one entry per CDR3 protein. The table lists 190,000 or so distinct CDR3 sequences, about 6.4% of them singletons. The source material was PBMCs from the stem cell graft donor, sampled from the stem cell graft. The receptors originated from a human donor who donated a stem cell graft to a child with Wiskott-Aldrich syndrome.

This clonotype showed up just once. A read error may be the cause here, since a much bigger clone is one base away. The chain links TRBV6-1 to TRBJ2-1, with TRBD2 identical over 7 bases. The CDR3 sequence is 16 residues long. Germline CDR1 MNHNS, CDR2 SASEGT. Losses at the gene ends were 6 bases for V and 15 bases for J; bases not matched to a gene: 23. CDR3 sequence (DNA): TGTGCCAGCAGATCTTTTGGACTAGTGTCTGACAATAAGCTGTTCTTC. Translating gives CASRSFGLVSDNKLFF.

This clonotype came up many times. The chain recombines TRBV24-1 with TRBJ2-1; 12 positions match TRBD2. The CDR3 spans 16 residues. The trim removed 4 bases at V and 4 bases at J, leaving 4 bases unmatched. CDR1 KGHDR and CDR2 SFDVKD come from the germline V gene. The CDR3 region has the DNA TGTGCCACCAGTGACCGACTAGCGGGGGCTTACAATGAGCAGTTCTTC. Encoded protein: CATSDRLAGAYNEQFF.

This clonotype was counted ten times or more. The V and J genes are TRBV11-2 and TRBJ2-1, with D unclear. The V gene lost 0 bases and the J gene lost 3 bases, with 15 bases spanning the gap. CDR3 length equals 17 residues. The V gene's germline CDR1 is SGHAT and CDR2 FQNNGV. In DNA, the CDR3 is TGTGCCAGCAGCTTAGACGGTAGCAGTAAACTCTACAATGAGCAGTTCTTC. Its protein is CASSLDGSSKLYNEQFF.

This sequence joins TRBV20-1 and TRBJ1-1, with D uncertain. The CDR3 consists of 14 residues. Germline assignment: CDR1 DFQATT and CDR2 SNEGSKA (reference sequence). V lost 5 bases to trimming and J lost 2 bases, with 15 bases between them. In DNA, the CDR3 is TGCAGTGCTGAGGGCCCCAAAGATAACACTGAAGCTTTCTTT. Protein sequence: CSAEGPKDNTEAFF.

This clonotype was detected many times. This chain links TRBV5-1 with TRBJ1-6; D is uncertain. Germline CDR1 is SGHRS and CDR2 is YFSETQ. This CDR3 contains 16 residues. V dropped 1 base and J dropped 0 bases, with 8 bases sitting between them. Here the CDR3 DNA reads TGCGCCAGCAGCTTGAAAGAAAGCTCCTATAATTCACCCCTCCACTTT. This gives the protein CASSLKESSYNSPLHF.

At least ten counts were recorded for this clonotype. V and J are TRBV11-2 and TRBJ2-5; 12 nucleotides align to TRBD2. CDR3 length: 17 amino acids. CDR1 SGHAT and CDR2 FQNNGV come from the germline V gene. With 7 bases clipped from V and 2 bases from J, the junction kept 11 bases outside the gene matches. Here the CDR3 DNA reads TGTGCCAGCACCAAACGGGTCCTAGCGGGGGGGCAAGAGACCCAGTACTTC. Translating it yields CASTKRVLAGGQETQYF. The whole variable domain, filled in from reference TRBV11-2 and TRBJ2-5, reads EAGVAQSPRYKIIEKRQSVAFWCNPISGHATLYWYQQILGQGPKLLIQFQNNGVVDDSQLPKDRFSAERLKGVDSTLKIQPAKLEDSAVYLCASTKRVLAGGQETQYFGPGTRLLVL.

There are many counts of this clonotype. This chain connects TRBV5-1 to TRBJ2-1, with D possibly TRBD2 on 5 matching bases. The CDR3 runs to 14 residues. Per germline, CDR1 SGHRS and CDR2 YFSETQ. The V gene lost 1 base and the J gene lost 4 bases, with 9 bases spanning the gap. Written as DNA, the CDR3 is TGCGCCAGCAGCTTGACCGGGAATTACAATGAGCAGTTCTTC. Translation gives CASSLTGNYNEQFF. The variable domain in full, completed from reference TRBV5-1 and TRBJ2-1, reads KAGVTQTPRYLIKTRGQQVTLSCSPISGHRSVSWYQQTPGQGLQFLFEYFSETQRNKGNFPGRFSGRQFSNSRSEMNVSTLELGDSALYLCASSLTGNYNEQFFGPGTRLTVL.

This clonotype was counted at least ten times. The chain joins TRBV5-1 to TRBJ2-2; no clear D gene. This CDR3 contains 15 residues. Germline-derived CDR1 and CDR2 are SGHRS and YFSETQ. The ends were cut back, 2 bases at V and 0 bases at J, with 8 bases in the middle. The CDR3 loop reads CASSFSSPNTGELFF. CDR3 coding DNA: TGCGCCAGCAGCTTCAGCAGCCCGAACACCGGGGAGCTGTTTTTT.

The rearrangement links TRBV3-1 to TRBJ1-1; D perhaps matches TRBD1 (6 bases). The V end was cut by 7 bases, the J end by 0 bases, with 12 bases between. This CDR3 region has 14 residues. The germline V gene encodes CDR1 LGHDT and CDR2 YNNKEL (reference sequence). DNA of the CDR3: TGTGCCAGCACCCCGGACAGCTTGAACACTGAAGCTTTCTTT. It translates to CASTPDSLNTEAFF.

This clonotype has more than one count but fewer than ten. The chain employs TRBV7-8 and TRBJ2-7; D gene ambiguous. Germline V CDR1 and CDR2: SGHVS, FQNEAQ. This CDR3 comprises 12 residues. Trimming removed 2 bases from V and 7 bases from J, with 9 bases in between. In DNA form, the CDR3 reads TGTGCCAGCAGCTTAAGGCTCCAGGAGCAGTACTTC. Translating it yields CASSLRLQEQYF.

This clonotype was seen many times. This sequence joins TRBV20-1 and TRBJ2-3; D unresolved. Deletions cut 6 bases from V and 4 bases from J, with 14 bases between. The CDR3 has 13 amino acids. Germline V CDR1 and CDR2: DFQATT, SNEGSKA (reference sequence). The CDR3 DNA sequence: TGCAGTGCCTACCCCGCGCCCGCAGATACGCAGTATTTT. It yields the protein CSAYPAPADTQYF.

This clonotype was observed at least ten times. The chain has TRBV7-6 and TRBJ2-5, with 12 bases that match TRBD2. V lost 5 bases to trimming and J lost 0 bases; unmatched junction nucleotides: 4. The germline V gene has CDR1 SGHVS and CDR2 FNYEAQ. This CDR3 comprises 16 residues. The CDR3 protein is CASSLLAGGNQETQYF. CDR3 nucleotides: TGTGCCAGCAGCCTACTAGCGGGGGGTAACCAAGAGACCCAGTACTTC.

This clonotype was seen ten or more times. The V call is TRBV20-1, the J call TRBJ2-3; 8 bases are shared with TRBD1. CDR3 size: 12 residues. V lost 3 bases and J lost 5; bases outside the gene matches: 1. Per germline, CDR1 DFQATT and CDR2 SNEGSKA (reference sequence). Written as DNA, the CDR3 is TGCAGTGCTAGCGGGACAGGAGATACGCAGTATTTT. Protein sequence: CSASGTGDTQYF.

This clonotype was counted many times. This chain links TRBV7-9 with TRBJ2-2; TRBD2 might be the D (6 bases). V shed 1 base and J shed 4 bases, with 10 bases lying between them. CDR3 length: 15 residues. Germline CDR1 is SEHNR and CDR2 is FQNEAQ (reference sequence). CDR3 protein: CASSLGGSGTGELFF. DNA for the CDR3: TGTGCCAGCAGCTTAGGTGGTAGCGGCACCGGGGAGCTGTTTTTT.

This clonotype was recorded many times. The chain recombines TRBV12-3 or TRBV12-4 with TRBJ2-1; D is uncertain. The CDR3 length is 14 residues. Trimming cost V 3 bases and J 0 bases, with 6 bases left between them. The CDR3 DNA follows: TGTGCCAGCAGTTTGGCCTCCTCCTACAATGAGCAGTTCTTC. It encodes CASSLASSYNEQFF.

This clonotype was seen repeatedly, ten times or more. The chain uses TRBV20-1 and TRBJ2-2; TRBD1 might be the D (5 bases). The length of the CDR3 is 13 residues. Trimming removed 5 bases from V and 1 base from J, with 8 bases in between. Germline-derived CDR1 and CDR2 are DFQATT and SNEGSKA (reference sequence). The CDR3 nucleotides read TGCAGTGCTCAAGACAGGAACACCGGGGAGCTGTTTTTT. Protein: CSAQDRNTGELFF.

This clonotype was picked up many times. V is TRBV29-1 and J is TRBJ1-4; D remains ambiguous. Per the germline V gene, CDR1 is SQVTM and CDR2 is ANQGSEA. The length of the CDR3 is 15 residues. The V gene lost 0 bases and the J gene lost 9 bases, with 17 bases spanning the gap. CDR3: CSVEDHRVFIKKLFF. The CDR3 coding sequence is TGCAGCGTTGAAGATCATCGGGTGTTCATTAAAAAACTGTTTTTT.

In its sample, this clonotype was seen many times. The chain couples TRBV6-1 to TRBJ2-1, with 11 bases that match TRBD2. The CDR3 has 19 residues. CDR1 and CDR2 from the germline V gene are MNHNS and SASEGT. J was trimmed by 6 bases and V by 3 bases; bases with no gene match: 16. The CDR3 sequence is CASSDSPLAGVNMGNEQFF. CDR3 in DNA: TGTGCCAGCAGTGATAGCCCACTAGCGGGAGTCAACATGGGCAATGAGCAGTTCTTC.

On this clonotype: This may stem from a read error, because a much larger clone lies one nucleotide away. The rearrangement joins TRBV6-1 to TRBJ2-7; 8 bases align to TRBD2. The CDR3 has 15 amino acids. V shed 5 bases and J 3 bases; nucleotides not matched to a gene: 9. Germline V gives CDR1 MNHNS, CDR2 SASEGT. CDR3 residues: CASSIAGIPGYEQYF. CDR3 bases: TGTGCCAGCAGTATAGCGGGGATCCCTGGCTACGAGCAGTACTTC.

Only a few counts were recorded for this clonotype. This chain uses TRBV11-2 with TRBJ2-1; no clear D. Trimming shortened V by 8 bases and J by 5 bases, and 19 bases separated the two germline ends. The CDR3 totals 15 residues. Per the germline V gene, CDR1 is SGHAT and CDR2 is FQNNGV. CDR3 loop: CASGSLRSPNNEQFF. CDR3 nucleotides: TGTGCCAGCGGCTCGTTGCGGTCCCCGAACAATGAGCAGTTCTTC.

This clonotype appeared many times. The CDR3 spells CSAVTGALTDTQYF. The CDR3 DNA sequence: TGCAGTGCCGTGACGGGAGCGCTGACAGATACGCAGTATTTT. The chain carries TRBV20-1 and TRBJ2-3; tentatively, D is TRBD2 (6 bases). V lost 6 bases to trimming and J lost 3 bases, with 16 bases between them. The CDR3 sequence is 14 residues long. Germline V gives CDR1 DFQATT, CDR2 SNEGSKA (reference sequence).

This clonotype was recorded many times. The V gene is TRBV20-1, the J gene TRBJ2-2; the D is unclear. Trimming left V 1 base short and J 5 bases short, with 8 bases between. Germline CDR1 is DFQATT and CDR2 is SNEGSKA (reference sequence). The CDR3 has 13 residues. CDR3 nucleotide sequence: TGCAGTGCTAGAGTTCTGAATACCGGGGAGCTGTTTTTT. Amino acids: CSARVLNTGELFF.

This clonotype was recorded many times. The V call is TRBV7-9, the J call TRBJ2-7; 9 bases are shared with TRBD1. This CDR3 comprises 16 residues. V gave up 6 bases and J gave up 2 bases; unmatched junction bases: 11. Per germline, CDR1 SEHNR and CDR2 FQNEAQ (reference sequence). The CDR3 bases are TGTGCCAGCAGGCGATCCGGGACAGGGATTACCTACGAGCAGTACTTC. Protein product: CASRRSGTGITYEQYF.

A word on this clonotype: A much larger clonotype is one base distant, so this may be a read error. The chain recombines TRBV6-2 or TRBV6-3 with TRBJ2-2; D gene uncertain. Per germline, CDR1 MNHEY and CDR2 SVGEGT. The CDR3 has 14 amino acids. Trimming left V 6 bases short and J 4 bases short, with 12 bases between. The CDR3 protein is CASSLSTVTGELFF. CDR3 nucleotide sequence: TGTGCCAGCAGCCTCTCTACGGTCACCGGGGAGCTGTTTTTT.